This T cell receptor beta chain was recovered during a study of shared clonotypes between healthy human individuals. Clones were sequenced by immunoSEQ multiplex PCR, and TCRdb holds only the in-frame ones, with some missing. The sample holds 1 million to 1.2 million clones, roughly 80% seen once. This CDR3 contains 13 residues. Trimming pared 5 bases from V and 0 bases from J, leaving 7 bases between. Germline CDR1 reads SGHTA; CDR2 reads FQGTGA. The rearrangement joins TRBV7-3 to TRBJ1-1; D is uncertain. This TCR was sampled from a man between 18 and 35 years old in good health. Some clones in this sample may be carry-over from other donors' samples. The sequenced sample was memory CD4+ T cells from PBMCs. Subset denoted: CD45RA-negative fraction. The CDR3 coding sequence is TGTGCCAGCAGCCGAGTTCTGAACACTGAAGCTTTCTTT. It specifies CASSRVLNTEAFF.